What follows is one TCR beta chain and its context. As yet, its antigen is unknown. Using immunoSEQ multiplex PCR, the repertoire was profiled, and TCRdb retains in-frame clones only, with some absent. In the table there are about 870,000 clones, nearly 95% of which are singletons. The data stem from a study of shared clonotypes between healthy human individuals. Study-level information: There were three CD4 naive, three CD4 memory, two CD8 naive and one CD8 memory plates per donor.

Terminally differentiated effector memory CD45RA+ cells were excluded from the naive CD8 cells, which were CD45RO-negative and positively selected for CCR7. The study, taken as a whole, reports: All-four-donor shared clonotypes had higher generation probabilities than non-shared clonotypes did. Generally, naive subsets (rather than memory subsets) showed larger estimated richness.

The receptor comes from a man aged 25 to 45 in good health. Material: naive CD8+ T cells sorted from blood.

Here the CDR3 reads CSGQWEIGEQFF. The CDR3 region has the DNA TGCAGCGGCCAGTGGGAAATAGGCGAGCAGTTCTTC. This rearrangement joins TRBV29-1 to TRBJ2-1; D gene ambiguous. Germline lookup yields CDR1 SQVTM and CDR2 ANQGSEA. The CDR3 sequence is 12 residues long. Trimming took 7 bases from V and 10 from J, leaving 17 bases between them.